This T cell receptor (beta chain) was identified during a study of cytomegalovirus exposure and HLA in healthy donors. Broader study findings: The authors confirmed in vitro that a few CMV-associated chains were specific for CMV antigens. TCR beta chain V- and J-gene trimming was linked, in a later analysis, to a missense variant in DCLRE1C. Researchers left out some V segments, among them TRBV6-2 and TRBV6-3, as indistinguishable.

This clone appeared a few times. What it binds is not known. This PCR relied on a set of 60 Vbeta primers and 13 Jbeta primers. Assay used: immunoSEQ multiplex PCR; TCRdb lists only in-frame clones, some missing. The sample includes fewer than 200,000 clones, under 80% of them seen just once. Germline loops: CDR1 LNHDA, CDR2 SQIVND (reference sequence). The V and J ends lost 6 bases and 4 bases respectively, with 9 bases between them. The CDR3 consists of 12 residues. The receptor was derived from a man in his forties or fifties in good health and CMV-seronegative. V gene TRBV19 combines with J gene TRBJ1-1; D gene ambiguous. Sequences were obtained from PBMCs. The CDR3 DNA is TGTGCCAGTAGAAGCATGAGCACTGAAGCTTTCTTT. This sequence encodes CASRSMSTEAFF.